This note documents a single T cell receptor (beta chain) sequence. Profiled with immunoSEQ multiplex PCR; TCRdb holds only in-frame clones, not every one. Among some 90,000 clones listed, less than 85% were seen once. Trimming cost V 5 bases and J 4 bases, with 20 bases left between them. This CDR3 has 16 amino acids. Germline V gene lookup returns CDR1 PRHDT and CDR2 FYEKMQ (reference sequence). The data belong to a study of blood T cell repertoires in COVID-19. Sample: peripheral blood. V gene TRBV13 combines with J gene TRBJ1-2, with a tentative D call TRBD1 (5 bases). This TCR was recovered from a woman between 65 and 79 years old with acute or convalescent COVID-19. The chain's CDR3 is CASSQTGTGTGYGYTF. The DNA for the CDR3 is TGTGCCAGCAGCCAAACCGGGACCGGGACTGGCTATGGCTACACCTTC.